Included here is one T cell receptor beta chain sequence, with context. This sample was included in a study of pediatric ulcerative colitis. Clones were read by immunoSEQ multiplex PCR, and TCRdb kept only the in-frame ones, dropping some. The table records tens of thousands of clones, about two thirds of them present only once. During colonoscopy, one to two rectal pinch biopsies were collected. Germline V gives CDR1 SGHVS, CDR2 FNYEAQ. The CDR3 is 13 residues long. Trimming stripped 1 base from V and 5 bases from J, with 8 bases between. V gene TRBV7-6 combines with J gene TRBJ2-5; no clear D. This TCR derives from a boy under 18 with severe ulcerative colitis. The source material was gut tissue. The CDR3 loop reads CASSLVIGETQYF. As DNA, the CDR3 is TGTGCCAGCAGCTTAGTTATTGGGGAGACCCAGTACTTC.